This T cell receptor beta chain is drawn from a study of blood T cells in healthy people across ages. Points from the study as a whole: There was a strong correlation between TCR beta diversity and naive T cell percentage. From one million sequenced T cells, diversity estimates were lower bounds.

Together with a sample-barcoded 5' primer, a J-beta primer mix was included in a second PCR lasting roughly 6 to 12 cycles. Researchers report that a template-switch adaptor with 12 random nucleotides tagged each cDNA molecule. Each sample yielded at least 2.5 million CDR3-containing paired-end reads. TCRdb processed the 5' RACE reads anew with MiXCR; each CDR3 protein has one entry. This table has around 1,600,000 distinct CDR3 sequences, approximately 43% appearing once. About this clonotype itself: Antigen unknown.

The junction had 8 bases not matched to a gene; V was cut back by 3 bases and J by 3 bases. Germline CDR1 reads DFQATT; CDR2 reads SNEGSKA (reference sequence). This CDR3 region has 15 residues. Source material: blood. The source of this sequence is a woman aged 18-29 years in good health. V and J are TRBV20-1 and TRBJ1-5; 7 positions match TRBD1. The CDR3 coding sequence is TGCAGTGCTAGGTCGGTCAGGGGGAACAATCAGCCCCAGCATTTT. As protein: CSARSVRGNNQPQHF.